This record covers a single T cell receptor beta chain. The same CDR3 is also encoded by other DNA sequences in this sample. The data originate from a study of shared clonotypes between healthy human individuals. The assay used deep level. Generated by immunoSEQ multiplex PCR, the TCRdb table keeps only in-frame clones and is missing some. The top ten clones hold around 0.37% of a sample with 2 million to 3 million clones, under 95% of them seen once. V shed 5 bases and J 2 bases; nucleotides not matched to a gene: 4. CDR1 is SNHLY and CDR2 is FYNNEI in the germline V gene. This CDR3 contains 14 residues.

Sequencing was performed on naive CD4+ T cells from PBMCs. As for subset: CD45RA+ positively selected. The source of this sequence is a man aged 18 to 29 in good health. Some clones in this sample may be carry-over from other donors' samples. This chain connects TRBV2 to TRBJ2-5; TRBD1 agrees at 8 bases. The CDR3 DNA is TGTGCCAGCAGTTCCAGGACAGGGCAAGAGACCCAGTACTTC. Its protein product is CASSSRTGQETQYF. Together with reference TRBV2 and TRBJ2-5, the CDR3 gives the full variable domain: EPEVTQTPSHQVTQMGQEVILRCVPISNHLYFYWYRQILGQKVEFLVSFYNNEISEKSEIFDDQFSVERPDGSNFTLKIRSTKLEDSAMYFCASSSRTGQETQYFGPGTRLLVL.